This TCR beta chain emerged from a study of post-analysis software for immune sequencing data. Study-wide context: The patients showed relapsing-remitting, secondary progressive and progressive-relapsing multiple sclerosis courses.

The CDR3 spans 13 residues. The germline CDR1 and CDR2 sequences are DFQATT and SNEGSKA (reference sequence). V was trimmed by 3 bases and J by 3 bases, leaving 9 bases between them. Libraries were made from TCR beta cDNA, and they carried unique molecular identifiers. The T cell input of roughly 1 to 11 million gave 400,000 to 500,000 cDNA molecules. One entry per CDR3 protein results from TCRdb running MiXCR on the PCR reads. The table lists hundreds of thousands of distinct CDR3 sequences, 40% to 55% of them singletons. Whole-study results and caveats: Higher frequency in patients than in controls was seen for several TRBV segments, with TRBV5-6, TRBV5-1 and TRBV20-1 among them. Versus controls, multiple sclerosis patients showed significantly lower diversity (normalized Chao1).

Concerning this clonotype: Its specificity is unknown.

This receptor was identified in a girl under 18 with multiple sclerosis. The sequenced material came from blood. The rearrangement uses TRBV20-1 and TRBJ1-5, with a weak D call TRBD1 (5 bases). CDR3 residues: CSARGDYNQPQHF. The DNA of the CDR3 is TGCAGTGCTAGGGGGGACTACAATCAGCCCCAGCATTTT.